These T cell receptor beta chains were read from a single sample in a study of T cell changes during pregnancy in multiple sclerosis. The method was immunoSEQ multiplex PCR; TCRdb's version includes in-frame clones alone and lacks a portion of them. The table has around 37,000 clones, around 92% seen once; the top ten hold approximately 6.1%. The sample consisted of CD8+ T cells from peripheral blood mononuclear cells, taken in the second trimester of pregnancy. These receptors all come from a female donor with multiple sclerosis, enrolled in a pregnancy study. Each CDR3 is given with its conserved first and last residue. A D gene is named only where the DNA matches it firmly.

V gene	J gene	D gene	CDR3 length	CDR3 protein	CDR3 DNA
TRBV28	TRBJ2-7	.	15	CASSFRGLVSYEQYF	TGTGCCAGCAGTTTCCGCGGACTGGTGTCCTACGAGCAGTACTTC
TRBV11-1	TRBJ2-7	TRBD1	15	CASSSGTGSSYEQYF	TGTGCCAGCAGCTCCGGGACAGGGAGCTCCTACGAGCAGTACTTC
TRBV4-1	TRBJ1-1	TRBD1	17	CASSQESRTGRNTEAFF	TGCGCCAGCAGCCAAGAATCCCGGACAGGGAGGAACACTGAAGCTTTCTTT
TRBV2	TRBJ1-1	.	11	CASCWAVEAFF	TGTGCCAGCTGTTGGGCAGTTGAAGCTTTCTTT
TRBV11-2	TRBJ1-1	TRBD1	12	CASREEGAGAFF	TGTGCCAGCAGGGAGGAGGGGGCTGGAGCTTTCTTT
TRBV6-5	TRBJ2-2	.	14	CASTLPDRTGELFF	TGTGCCAGCACCTTACCCGACAGAACCGGGGAGCTGTTTTTT
TRBV6-1	TRBJ2-7	TRBD1	15	CASSEGGQVSYEQYF	TGTGCCAGCAGTGAAGGGGGACAGGTCTCCTACGAGCAGTACTTC
TRBV6-6	TRBJ1-2	.	12	CASGGGNYGYTF	TGTGCCAGCGGGGGGGGTAACTATGGCTACACCTTC
TRBV11-3	TRBJ2-1	TRBD2	16	CASSLAGGHLYNEQFF	TGTGCCAGCAGCCTAGCGGGGGGCCACCTTTACAATGAGCAGTTCTTC
TRBV12-5	TRBJ1-4	.	20	CASGFILPDKFILTNEKLFF	TGTGCTAGTGGTTTTATCCTCCCAGACAAGTTTATCCTAACTAATGAAAAACTGTTTTTT
TRBV19	TRBJ1-1	.	13	CASSTFGGSEAFF	TGTGCCAGTAGTACGTTCGGGGGTTCTGAAGCTTTCTTT
TRBV7-9	TRBJ2-7	.	14	CASSFPTASYEQYF	TGTGCCAGCAGCTTCCCGACAGCTTCCTACGAGCAGTACTTC